The entry that follows covers one T cell receptor beta chain sequence. The V end lost 5 bases, the J end lost 9 bases, and 11 bases lay between the germline ends. The CDR3 contains 13 residues. CDR1 is LNHDA, CDR2 SQIVND, per germline (reference sequence). The sample belongs to a study of blood T cell repertoires in COVID-19. Measured with immunoSEQ multiplex PCR; TCRdb has only the in-frame clones, and not every one. The data hold roughly 85,000 clones, with roughly 89% observed a single time. The specimen sequenced was peripheral blood. V and J are TRBV19 and TRBJ1-6; D possibly corresponds to TRBD1 (5 bases). This clonotype originated in a man aged 50 or older with active or convalescent COVID-19. In DNA, the CDR3 is TGTGCCAGTAGTCCTGGGACTGCTTCACCCCTCCACTTT. Its translation is CASSPGTASPLHF. The whole variable domain, filled in from reference TRBV19 and TRBJ1-6, reads DGGITQSPKYLFRKEGQNVTLSCEQNLNHDAMYWYRQDPGQGLRLIYYSQIVNDFQKGDIAEGYSVSREKKESFPLTVTSAQKNPTAFYLCASSPGTASPLHFGNGTRLTVT.